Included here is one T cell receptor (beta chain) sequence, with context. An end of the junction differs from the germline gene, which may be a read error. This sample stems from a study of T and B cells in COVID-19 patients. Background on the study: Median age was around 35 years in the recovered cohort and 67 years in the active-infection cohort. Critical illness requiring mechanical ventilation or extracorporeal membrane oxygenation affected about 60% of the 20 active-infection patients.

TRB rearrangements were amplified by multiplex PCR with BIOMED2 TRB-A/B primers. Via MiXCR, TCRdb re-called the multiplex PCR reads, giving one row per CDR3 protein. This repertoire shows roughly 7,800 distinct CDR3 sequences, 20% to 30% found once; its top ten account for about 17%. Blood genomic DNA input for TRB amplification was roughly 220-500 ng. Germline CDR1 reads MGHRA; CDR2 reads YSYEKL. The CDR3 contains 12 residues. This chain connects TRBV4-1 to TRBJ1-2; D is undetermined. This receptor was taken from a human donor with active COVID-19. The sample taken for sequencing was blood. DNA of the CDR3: TGCGCCAGCAGCCACTCAGACGAAGGCTCCACCTTC. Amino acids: CASSHSDEGSTF.